One sample yielded the 5 T cell receptor beta chains listed below, sequenced in a study of regulatory T cells in long-lasting Graves disease. Construction of the TCR beta libraries employed iRepertoire HTBI primers in conjunction with Arm-PCR of CDR3 regions. A single record per CDR3 protein comes from TCRdb applying MiXCR to the multiplex PCR reads. This table has about 400,000 distinct CDR3 sequences, roughly 20% appearing once. Noted time point: persistent/refractory GD, antithyroid drugs over 5 years with positive TRAb. From RNA extracted from PBMCs, the TCR library was made. Specimen: peripheral blood mononuclear cells (PBMCs), collected when the disease was refractory, from a patient treated with antithyroid drugs. These receptors were obtained from a female donor with Graves disease.

This clonotype was observed a handful of times. The chain employs TRBV5-1 and TRBJ2-2, with D perhaps matching TRBD1 (7 bases). CDR1 SGHRS and CDR2 YFSETQ come from the germline V gene. This CDR3 comprises 14 residues. The ends were cut back, 5 bases at V and 5 bases at J, with 13 bases in the middle. The CDR3 sequence: CASSRDSGTGELFF. DNA for the CDR3: TGCGCCAGCAGTCGGGACAGCGGGACCGGGGAGCTGTTTTTT. The entire variable domain, with the rest obtained from reference TRBV5-1 and TRBJ2-2, is as follows: KAGVTQTPRYLIKTRGQQVTLSCSPISGHRSVSWYQQTPGQGLQFLFEYFSETQRNKGNFPGRFSGRQFSNSRSEMNVSTLELGDSALYLCASSRDSGTGELFFGEGSRLTVL.

The chain is built from TRBV19 and TRBJ1-5; possibly TRBD1 for D (5 bases). The germline gives CDR1 LNHDA, CDR2 SQIVND (reference sequence). The V and J ends lost 5 bases and 0 bases respectively, with 20 bases between them. The length of the CDR3 is 18 residues. The CDR3 nucleotides are TGTGCCAGTAGTCCGGGGGGTTTAGGGGCATATAGCAATCAGCCCCAGCATTTT. Amino acid sequence: CASSPGGLGAYSNQPQHF.

The V gene is TRBV28, the J gene TRBJ2-7; perhaps TRBD2 as D (6 bases). Trimming removed 4 bases at V and 1 base at J, with 14 bases between. This CDR3 comprises 15 residues. CDR1 is MDHEN, CDR2 SYDVKM, per germline. Here the CDR3 DNA reads TGTGCCAGCAGTTCAATTAAGCGGGTGTCCTACGAGCAGTACTTC. Encoded protein: CASSSIKRVSYEQYF.

This clonotype occurred a few times. V is TRBV7-3 and J is TRBJ2-2; D is unclear. CDR1 is SGHTA and CDR2 is FQGTGA in the germline V gene. Trimming shortened V by 2 bases and J by 4 bases, and 8 bases separated the two germline ends. The CDR3 loop spans 14 amino acids. The CDR3 spells CASSLGSSTGELFF. In nucleotides, the CDR3 is TGTGCCAGCAGCTTAGGGTCGTCCACCGGGGAGCTGTTTTTT.

The genes are TRBV12-3 or TRBV12-4 and TRBJ2-1; 10 bases are a match to TRBD2. The length of the CDR3 is 13 residues. J lost 10 bases, V lost 2 bases, and 2 bases had no gene match. This CDR3 is CASSLLAGVEQFF. In nucleotides, the CDR3 is TGTGCCAGCAGTTTACTAGCGGGAGTAGAGCAGTTCTTC.